This TCR beta chain was documented in a study of control samples from healthy donors and cancer patients. The CDR3 contains 13 residues. Germline V gene data show CDR1 as SQVTM and CDR2 as ANQGSEA. The V gene end was trimmed by 5 bases and the J gene end by 1 base; junction bases not matched to a gene: 4. Sequencing used immunoSEQ multiplex PCR; TCRdb keeps in-frame clones, though not all of them. In the table there are about 27,000 clones, approximately 91% of which are singletons. The sequence was collected from a man aged 50 to 60 with lung cancer. This chain connects TRBV29-1 to TRBJ2-5; 7 bases match TRBD2. Sequencing was done on a sample of PBMCs. This CDR3 reads CSVTGGAQETQYF. In DNA form, the CDR3 reads TGCAGCGTTACGGGGGGTGCCCAAGAGACCCAGTACTTC. Full variable domain (rest looked up from reference TRBV29-1 and TRBJ2-5): SAVISQKPSRDICQRGTSLTIQCQVDSQVTMMFWYRQQPGQSLTLIATANQGSEATYESGFVIDKFPISRPNLTFSTLTVSNMSPEDSSIYLCSVTGGAQETQYFGPGTRLLVL.